These 27 T cell receptor beta chains were all obtained from the same sample, sequenced in a study of blood T cell repertoires in COVID-19. Measured with immunoSEQ multiplex PCR; TCRdb has only the in-frame clones, and not every one. This sample yields approximately 150,000 clones, of which 80% to 90% are seen a single time; roughly 8% belongs to the top ten. The material sequenced was peripheral blood. The origin of the receptors is a woman between 50 and 59 years old with active or convalescent COVID-19.

This chain links TRBV9 with TRBJ2-7; weak D call: TRBD2 (5 bases). Looked up from germline, CDR1 is SGDLS and CDR2 is YYNGEE. This CDR3 comprises 16 residues. Trimming cost V 8 bases and J 4 bases, with 25 bases left between them. The CDR3 DNA sequence: TGTGCCAGGCCCCGTCCGGGGAGCCAACGAAGGTACGAGCAGTACTTC. As protein: CARPRPGSQRRYEQYF.

The CDR3 sequence: CAWSVGGPEAFF. CDR3 bases: TGTGCCTGGAGTGTCGGGGGGCCGGAGGCTTTCTTT. J is TRBJ1-1 and V is TRBV30, with D maybe TRBD1 (6 bases). V was shortened by 0 bases and J by 11 bases, with 13 bases between the two germline ends. The CDR3 runs 12 residues. Germline V gives CDR1 GTSNPN, CDR2 SVGIG (reference sequence).

This clone occurred once. The chain couples TRBV28 to TRBJ2-3; TRBD2 might be the D (7 bases). Germline CDR1 MDHEN, CDR2 SYDVKM. The CDR3 totals 14 residues. Trimming took 3 bases from V and 5 from J, leaving 12 bases between them. CDR3 coding DNA: TGTGCCAGCAGTTTTCAAGGGGGGGGAGATACGCAGTATTTT. Translated: CASSFQGGGDTQYF.

This chain links TRBV5-1 with TRBJ1-4; 7 positions agree with TRBD1. Per germline, CDR1 SGHRS and CDR2 YFSETQ. This CDR3 is 15 amino acids long. Trimming at V came to 1 base and at J to 2 bases, leaving 2 bases not matched to a gene. DNA for the CDR3: TGCGCCAGCAGCTTGCCGGGACAGACTAATGAAAAACTGTTTTTT. Its translation: CASSLPGQTNEKLFF.

J is TRBJ2-4 and V is TRBV7-9; 8 positions match TRBD1. CDR1 and CDR2 from the germline V gene are SEHNR and FQNEAQ (reference sequence). J lost 0 bases, V lost 1 base, and 8 bases had no gene match. CDR3 length: 18 residues. This chain's CDR3 is CASSLGPRGQKAKNIQYF. The CDR3 nucleotides are TGTGCCAGCAGCTTAGGCCCCAGGGGGCAAAAAGCCAAAAACATTCAGTACTTC. Full variable domain (rest looked up from reference TRBV7-9 and TRBJ2-4): DTGVSQNPRHKITKRGQNVTFRCDPISEHNRLYWYRQTLGQGPEFLTYFQNEAQLEKSRLLSDRFSAERPKGSFSTLEIQRTEQGDSAMYLCASSLGPRGQKAKNIQYFGAGTRLSVL.

V is TRBV30 and J is TRBJ2-7; a possible D gene is TRBD1 (6 bases). The CDR3 consists of 12 residues. Trimming left V 2 bases short and J 4 bases short, with 9 bases between. Germline V lookup: CDR1 GTSNPN, CDR2 SVGIG (reference sequence). For the CDR3, the DNA is TGTGCCTGGAGTCCGGGGACATACGAGCAGTACTTC. It specifies CAWSPGTYEQYF. Based on the CDR3 plus reference TRBV30 and TRBJ2-7, the full variable domain is SQTIHQWPATLVQPVGSPLSLECTVEGTSNPNLYWYRQAAGRGLQLLFYSVGIGQISSEVPQNLSASRPQDRQFILSSKKLLLSDSGFYLCAWSPGTYEQYFGPGTRLTVT.

The rearrangement links TRBV5-4 to TRBJ2-7; 13 bases are a match to TRBD2. Trimming cost V 4 bases and J 5 bases; bases outside gene matches: 6. The CDR3 is 15 amino acids. The germline gives CDR1 SGHNT, CDR2 YYREEE (reference sequence). In DNA, the CDR3 is TGTGCCAGCAGCGGCGGACTAGCGGGAGTAGACGAGCAGTACTTC. It is translated as CASSGGLAGVDEQYF.

This clone was detected a few times. The chain employs TRBV7-2 and TRBJ1-2; 9 positions match TRBD1. V was pared by 5 bases and J by 8 bases, with 12 bases of the junction left unmatched. The CDR3 loop spans 15 amino acids. Germline CDR1 reads SGHTA; CDR2 reads FQGNSA. The CDR3 sequence is CASSPERTGARGYTF. The CDR3 nucleotides read TGTGCCAGCAGCCCAGAGCGGACAGGGGCGAGGGGCTACACCTTC.

CDR3 DNA: TGTGCCAGCAGCCCTGCTTACCAGGCAGAGATGAACTATGGCTACACCTTC. This gives the protein CASSPAYQAEMNYGYTF. The gene calls are TRBV7-8 and TRBJ1-2; no clear D. The germline V gene encodes CDR1 SGHVS and CDR2 FQNEAQ. This CDR3 region has 17 residues. Between the trimmed V and J ends, which lost 5 bases and 2 bases, there was a span of 21 bases.

This rearrangement joins TRBV7-9 to TRBJ2-1, with a tentative D call TRBD2 (5 bases). The ends were cut back, 6 bases at V and 4 bases at J, with 16 bases in the middle. CDR1 and CDR2 from the germline V gene are SEHNR and FQNEAQ (reference sequence). The CDR3 totals 15 residues. The CDR3 region is CASRSPGTVYNEQFF. The CDR3 DNA is TGTGCCAGCAGATCTCCGGGAACAGTATACAATGAGCAGTTCTTC.

The chain couples TRBV10-3 to TRBJ1-5; D is undetermined. This CDR3 region has 15 residues. CDR1 ENHRY and CDR2 SYGVKD come from the germline V gene. The V and J ends lost 0 bases and 8 bases respectively, with 14 bases between them. CDR3 residues: CAISESTVGYEPQHF. The CDR3 bases are TGTGCCATCAGTGAGTCGACTGTGGGTTACGAGCCCCAGCATTTT.

The chain links TRBV5-6 to TRBJ1-2; TRBD1 is a possible D gene (6 bases). Germline V gene sequence: CDR1 SGHDT, CDR2 YYEEEE. CDR3 length equals 15 residues. V was pared by 4 bases and J by 0 bases, with 13 bases between. CDR3 loop: CASSRQVLPNYGYTF. Here the CDR3 DNA reads TGTGCCAGCAGCCGACAGGTCCTACCTAACTATGGCTACACCTTC.

The chain has TRBV6-5 and TRBJ2-5; 12 bases are a match to TRBD2. Germline trimming cut 8 bases from V and 2 bases from J; bases unmatched to any gene: 3. Germline V gene lookup returns CDR1 MNHEY and CDR2 SVGAGI. The CDR3 runs to 14 residues. This CDR3 reads CASETSGGQETQYF. The CDR3, as DNA: TGTGCCAGCGAAACTAGCGGGGGGCAAGAGACCCAGTACTTC.

This chain uses TRBV4-1 with TRBJ2-5; D is ambiguous. Germline-derived CDR1 and CDR2 are MGHRA and YSYEKL. V lost 2 bases and J lost 0, with 10 bases in between. CDR3 length: 15 amino acids. The CDR3 DNA sequence: TGCGCCAGCAGCCAATTTCCGAGTAACCAAGAGACCCAGTACTTC. This gives the protein CASSQFPSNQETQYF.

V gene TRBV9 combines with J gene TRBJ2-7; D is possibly TRBD2 (5 bases). The CDR3 has 14 residues. Trimming removed 0 bases from V and 2 bases from J, with 9 bases in between. Germline CDR1 and CDR2: SGDLS and YYNGEE. The CDR3 region is CASSVDATTYEQYF. For the CDR3, the DNA is TGTGCCAGCAGCGTAGATGCGACTACCTACGAGCAGTACTTC.

The J gene is TRBJ1-2, the V gene TRBV6-6; D is unclear. Germline CDR1 and CDR2: MNHNY and SVGAGI (reference sequence). CDR3 length: 16 amino acids. The V gene lost 5 bases and the J gene lost 4 bases, with 20 bases spanning the gap. The CDR3 nucleotides read TGTGCCAGCAGTCCGGGCCTGGAGAGGGAGATCTATGGCTACACCTTC. As protein: CASSPGLEREIYGYTF.

V and J are TRBV11-3 and TRBJ2-4; 7 bases match TRBD1. This CDR3 has 16 residues. V shed 5 bases and J 0 bases; nucleotides not matched to a gene: 7. Germline-derived CDR1 and CDR2 are SGHNT and YENEEA. The CDR3 spells CASSDGDSLAKNIQYF. The CDR3 DNA reads as TGTGCCAGCAGCGACGGGGACAGCTTAGCCAAAAACATTCAGTACTTC.

The chain has TRBV21-1 and TRBJ1-1; TRBD1, the D gene given by the table, was not confirmed from the DNA. TRBV21-1 is a known pseudogene. The CDR3 contains 14 residues. CDR3 sequence: CATQGTPWATEAFF. The CDR3 coding sequence is TGTGCCACTCAGGGTACCCCCTGGGCCACTGAAGCTTTCTTT.

This chain joins TRBV4-1 and TRBJ2-2; possible D gene TRBD2, 6 bases. Germline V lookup: CDR1 MGHRA, CDR2 YSYEKL. V was trimmed by 1 base and J by 7 bases, leaving 10 bases between them. The CDR3 is made up of 14 amino acids. For the CDR3, the DNA is TGCGCCAGCAGCCAAGCGGGAGCGGTCGGGGAGCTGTTTTTT. Amino acid sequence: CASSQAGAVGELFF.

This chain connects TRBV7-9 to TRBJ2-3, with 9 bases lining up with TRBD1. The CDR3 has 16 residues. J lost 1 base, V lost 5 bases, and 7 bases had no gene match. Germline loops: CDR1 SEHNR, CDR2 FQNEAQ (reference sequence). The CDR3 reads CASSAGTGWGTDTQYF. CDR3 coding DNA: TGTGCCAGCAGCGCGGGGACAGGGTGGGGCACAGATACGCAGTATTTT.

The chain is built from TRBV6-1 and TRBJ1-2; 8 nucleotides match TRBD1. The CDR3 loop spans 15 amino acids. Germline assignment: CDR1 MNHNS and CDR2 SASEGT. Trimming removed 2 bases from V and 8 bases from J; junction bases left unmatched: 10. The CDR3 bases are TGTGCCAGCAGTGAAAGCTCTACAGGGGGACGAGGCTACACCTTC. This sequence encodes CASSESSTGGRGYTF.

This chain joins TRBV6-2 or TRBV6-3 and TRBJ1-6; D is ambiguous. CDR1 is MNHEY, CDR2 SVGEGT, per germline. V dropped 4 bases and J dropped 7 bases, with 11 bases sitting between them. This CDR3 has 14 amino acids. CDR3 nucleotide sequence: TGTGCCAGCAGTTCGCCGGGTACAAATTCACCCCTCCACTTT. This sequence encodes CASSSPGTNSPLHF.

The chain recombines TRBV3-1 (or the pseudogene TRBV3-2) with TRBJ1-4; tentatively, D is TRBD1 (5 bases). Trimming pared 2 bases from V and 5 bases from J, leaving 9 bases between. The CDR3 is 14 amino acids. CDR1 and CDR2 from the germline V gene are LGHDT and YNNKEL (reference sequence). CDR3 sequence reads: CASSQPRENEKLFF. In DNA, the CDR3 is TGTGCCAGCAGCCAACCCAGGGAAAATGAAAAACTGTTTTTT.

The chain carries TRBV25-1 and TRBJ2-6; TRBD1 matches at 7 bases. Trimming at V came to 6 bases and at J to 2 bases, leaving 4 bases not matched to a gene. The CDR3 consists of 15 residues. Germline assignment: CDR1 MGHDK and CDR2 SYGVNS. The CDR3 coding sequence is TGTGCCAGCAGCCAAGGGGGCGCTGGGGCCAACGTCCTGACTTTC. This gives the protein CASSQGGAGANVLTF.

The chain employs TRBV15 and TRBJ1-5, with a tentative D call TRBD1 (5 bases). Germline loops: CDR1 LNHNV, CDR2 YYDKDF (reference sequence). With 6 bases removed from V and 8 bases from J, the gap between germline ends came to 17 bases. The CDR3 has 14 residues. Written as DNA, the CDR3 is TGTGCCACCAGTCAAGAAAGGGGAAAAAAGCCCCAGCATTTT. Residues: CATSQERGKKPQHF.

The rearrangement joins TRBV9 to TRBJ2-3; TRBD2 agrees at 9 bases. With 0 bases clipped from V and 2 bases from J, the junction kept 7 bases outside the gene matches. The germline V gene has CDR1 SGDLS and CDR2 YYNGEE. The CDR3 contains 17 residues. CDR3 in DNA: TGTGCCAGCAGCGTAGCCGCTAGCGGGGCATTCACAGATACGCAGTATTTT. Translation gives CASSVAASGAFTDTQYF.

V usage is TRBV6-5 and J usage is TRBJ1-2; 7 nucleotides line up with TRBD1. The CDR3 spans 13 residues. The V and J ends lost 5 bases and 4 bases, in that order; junction bases with no gene match: 4. From germline, CDR1 is MNHEY and CDR2 SVGAGI. The CDR3 sequence: CASSTDRAYGYTF. CDR3 sequence (DNA): TGTGCCAGCAGTACCGACAGGGCCTATGGCTACACCTTC.